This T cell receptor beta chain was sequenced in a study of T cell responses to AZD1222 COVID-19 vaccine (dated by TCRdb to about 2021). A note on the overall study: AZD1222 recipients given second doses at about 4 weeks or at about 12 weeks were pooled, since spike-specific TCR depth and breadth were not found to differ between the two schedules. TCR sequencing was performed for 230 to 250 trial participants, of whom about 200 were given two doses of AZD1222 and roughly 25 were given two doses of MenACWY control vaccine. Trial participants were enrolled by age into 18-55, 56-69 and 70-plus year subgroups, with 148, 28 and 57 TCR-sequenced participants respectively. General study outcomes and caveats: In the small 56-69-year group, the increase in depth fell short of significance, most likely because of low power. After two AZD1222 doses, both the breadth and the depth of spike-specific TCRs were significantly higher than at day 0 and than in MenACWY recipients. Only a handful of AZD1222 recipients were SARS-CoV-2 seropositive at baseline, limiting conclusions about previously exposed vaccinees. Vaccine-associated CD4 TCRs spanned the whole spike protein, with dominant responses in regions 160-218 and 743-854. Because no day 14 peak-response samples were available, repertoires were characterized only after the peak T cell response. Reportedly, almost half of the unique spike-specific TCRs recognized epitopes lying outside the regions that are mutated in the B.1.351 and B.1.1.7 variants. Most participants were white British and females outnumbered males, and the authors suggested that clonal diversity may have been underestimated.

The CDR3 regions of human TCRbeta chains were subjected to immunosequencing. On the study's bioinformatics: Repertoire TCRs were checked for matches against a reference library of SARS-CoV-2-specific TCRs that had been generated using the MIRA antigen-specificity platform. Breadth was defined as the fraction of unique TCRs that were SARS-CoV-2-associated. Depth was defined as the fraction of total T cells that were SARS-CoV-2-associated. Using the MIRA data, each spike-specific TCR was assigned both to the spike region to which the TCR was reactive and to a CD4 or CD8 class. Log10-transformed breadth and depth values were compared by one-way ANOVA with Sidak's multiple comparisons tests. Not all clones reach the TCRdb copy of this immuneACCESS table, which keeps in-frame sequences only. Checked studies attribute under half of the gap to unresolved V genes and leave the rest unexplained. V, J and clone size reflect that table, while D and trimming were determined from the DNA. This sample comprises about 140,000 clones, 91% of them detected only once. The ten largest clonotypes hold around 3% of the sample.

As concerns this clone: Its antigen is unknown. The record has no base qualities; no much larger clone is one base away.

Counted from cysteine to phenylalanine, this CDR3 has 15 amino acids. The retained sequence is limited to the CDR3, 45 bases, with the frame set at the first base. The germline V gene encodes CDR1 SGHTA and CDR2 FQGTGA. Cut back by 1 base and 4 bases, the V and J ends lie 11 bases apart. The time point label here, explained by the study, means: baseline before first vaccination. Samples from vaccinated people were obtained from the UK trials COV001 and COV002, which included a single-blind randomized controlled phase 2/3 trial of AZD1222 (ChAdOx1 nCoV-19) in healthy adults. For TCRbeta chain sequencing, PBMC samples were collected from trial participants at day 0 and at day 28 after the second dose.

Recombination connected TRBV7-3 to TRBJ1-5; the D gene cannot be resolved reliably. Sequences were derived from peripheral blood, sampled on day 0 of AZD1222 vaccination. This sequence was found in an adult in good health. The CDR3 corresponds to CASSLSGGSNQPQHF. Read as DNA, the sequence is TGTGCCAGCAGCTTAAGTGGAGGATCAAATCAGCCCCAGCATTTT.